This TCR beta chain came from a study of T cell responses to AZD1222 COVID-19 vaccine. Study summary: The analysis combined second doses at about 4 or about 12 weeks.

A note on this clone: The target antigen is unknown.

Whole-study findings and limits: Sampling that yielded the repertoires occurred only after the peak T cell response. Nearly half of spike-specific TCRs reportedly target variant regions that are unmutated in the B.1.351 and B.1.1.7 variants. Clonal diversity was possibly underestimated, and the donors were mostly white British, with more females.

Method: immunoSEQ multiplex PCR; TCRdb's copy keeps in-frame clones and lacks some. The table lists about 140,000 clones, approximately 89% of them singletons. Germline assignment: CDR1 SGHVS and CDR2 FNYEAQ. The V and J ends lost 4 bases and 8 bases, in that order; junction bases with no gene match: 11. The CDR3 consists of 15 residues. This sequence joins TRBV7-6 and TRBJ2-1; 7 bases align to TRBD2. The TCR sequence derives from an adult in good health. Here the sequenced sample was peripheral blood, taken on day 0 of AZD1222 vaccination. The CDR3 here is CASSSLERGPDEQFF. CDR3 DNA: TGTGCCAGCAGCTCCCTGGAGCGGGGCCCAGATGAGCAGTTCTTC.